This T cell receptor (beta chain) was captured by sequencing in a study of blood T cells in healthy people across ages. This clonotype was found many times. A second PCR, run for about 6 to 11 cycles, used a sample-barcoded 5' primer plus a J-beta primer mix. TCRdb re-derived calls from the 5' RACE reads in MiXCR, one entry per CDR3 protein. The table records approximately 810,000 distinct CDR3 sequences, more than 25% of them present only once. V dropped 5 bases and J dropped 6 bases, with 16 bases sitting between them. This CDR3 has 14 residues. Looked up from germline, CDR1 is SGHTA and CDR2 is FQGNSA.

Input material: blood. The chain recombines TRBV7-2 with TRBJ1-1; possible D gene TRBD1, 5 bases. This clonotype originated in a woman at least 80 years old in good health. CDR3 region: CASSRLRVGAEAFF. The DNA for the CDR3 is TGTGCCAGCAGCCGCCTCAGGGTTGGCGCTGAAGCTTTCTTT.